The clone carrying this T cell receptor (beta chain) is a singleton in its sample. Generated by immunoSEQ multiplex PCR, the TCRdb table keeps only in-frame clones and is missing some. The sample yields around 100,000 clones, 89% seen once. The V end lost 6 bases, the J end lost 7 bases, and 15 bases lay between the germline ends. The CDR3 contains 13 residues. The data are from a study of blood T cell repertoires in COVID-19. The clonotype originates from a man between 50 and 59 years old with COVID-19, enrolled during active disease. This chain links TRBV12-3 or TRBV12-4 with TRBJ1-2, with a tentative D call TRBD1 (6 bases). Sequenced material: peripheral blood. The CDR3 loop is CASRSLQGSGYTF. CDR3 DNA sequence: TGTGCCAGCAGGTCCTTACAGGGCTCTGGCTACACCTTC.